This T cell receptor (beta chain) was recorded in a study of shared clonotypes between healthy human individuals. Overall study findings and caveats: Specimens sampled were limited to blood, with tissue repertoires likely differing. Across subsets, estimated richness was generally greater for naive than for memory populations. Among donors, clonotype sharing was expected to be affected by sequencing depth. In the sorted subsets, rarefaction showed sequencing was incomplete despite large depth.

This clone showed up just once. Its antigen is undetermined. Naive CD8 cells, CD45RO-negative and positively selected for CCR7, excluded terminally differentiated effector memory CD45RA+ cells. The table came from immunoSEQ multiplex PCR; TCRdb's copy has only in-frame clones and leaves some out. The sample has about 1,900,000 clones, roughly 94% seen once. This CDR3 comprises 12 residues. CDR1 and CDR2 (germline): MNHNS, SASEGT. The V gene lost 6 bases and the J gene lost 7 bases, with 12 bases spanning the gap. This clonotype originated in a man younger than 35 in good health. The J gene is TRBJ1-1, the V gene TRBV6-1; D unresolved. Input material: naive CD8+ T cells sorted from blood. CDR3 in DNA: TGTGCCAGCAGAGGGTGGGATGGTGAAGCTTTCTTT. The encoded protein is CASRGWDGEAFF.